In this sample, the clone carrying this TCR beta chain turned up a few times. The CDR3 has 14 amino acids. The germline V and J ends were trimmed by 6 bases and 5 bases, with 14 bases remaining between them. Germline V gene data show CDR1 as SQVTM and CDR2 as ANQGSEA. The record originates from a study of chronic HIV infection and antiretroviral therapy. TCRdb passed the 5' RACE reads through MiXCR, listing each CDR3 protein once. The top ten hold about 2.5% of the sample, which has approximately 30,000 distinct CDR3 sequences, around 8.6% seen once. The chain employs TRBV29-1 and TRBJ1-6, with D uncertain. The TCR was taken from an adult who had HIV and had not received antiretroviral therapy, or was an uninfected healthy control (not recorded which). The sample comprised peripheral blood. CDR3 residues: CSVAAYGDNSPLHF. As DNA, the CDR3 is TGCAGCGTGGCGGCCTACGGGGATAATTCACCCCTCCACTTT.